Below are 30 T cell receptor beta chains sequenced from a single sample in a study of post-analysis software for immune sequencing data. These receptors are not linked to any known antigen. Libraries were made from TCR beta cDNA, and they carried unique molecular identifiers. Each CDR3 protein is one row after TCRdb ran MiXCR on the PCR reads. There are about 200,000 distinct CDR3 sequences in the sample; approximately 29% occur only once, and around 3.2% lies in the top ten. Points from the study as a whole: Comparison of patients with controls showed a handful of TRBV segments more frequent in patients, TRBV5-6, TRBV5-1 and TRBV20-1 among them.

The sequenced sample consisted of blood. The receptors originated from a girl between 2 and 17 years old with multiple sclerosis.

J is TRBJ2-1 and V is TRBV29-1; no definite D call. The CDR3 loop spans 14 amino acids. Germline CDR1 is SQVTM and CDR2 is ANQGSEA. V was pared by 8 bases and J by 4 bases, with 18 bases between. CDR3 bases: TGCAGCTTCGGCGAATACACCGCATACAATGAGCAGTTCTTC. Amino acid sequence: CSFGEYTAYNEQFF.

This clonotype was seen many times. This sequence joins TRBV29-1 and TRBJ2-5; D unclear. Trimming stripped 5 bases from V and 5 bases from J, with 15 bases between. Germline assignment: CDR1 SQVTM and CDR2 ANQGSEA. CDR3 length: 13 amino acids. The CDR3 sequence: CSVSGRMGETQYF. CDR3 nucleotides: TGCAGCGTTTCTGGCCGCATGGGGGAGACCCAGTACTTC.

At least ten counts were recorded for this clonotype. V gene TRBV6-2 or TRBV6-3 combines with J gene TRBJ2-7; D is unresolved. Germline V gene lookup returns CDR1 MNHEY and CDR2 SVGEGT. This CDR3 contains 10 residues. Trimming stripped 7 bases from V and 3 bases from J, with 4 bases between. In DNA, the CDR3 is TGTGCCAGCAAGGGCTACGAGCAGTACTTC. Amino acid sequence: CASKGYEQYF.

This clonotype was seen a few times. The V gene is TRBV28, the J gene TRBJ2-6; D gene ambiguous. V lost 2 bases to trimming and J lost 1 base, with 3 bases between them. This CDR3 spans 14 amino acids. Germline assignment: CDR1 MDHEN and CDR2 SYDVKM. In nucleotides, the CDR3 is TGTGCCAGCAGTTTACCGTCTGGGGCCAACGTCCTGACTTTC. Translated: CASSLPSGANVLTF.

For this clonotype: Given the absence of the conserved phenylalanine or tryptophan at the CDR3 end, a read error is likely. The DNA is omitted, as the CDR3 cannot be located on it reliably, and the CDR3 follows TCRdb's listing. This rearrangement joins TRBV27 to TRBJ2-7; TRBD1 reflects the table's D call only, with no check against the DNA. The CDR3 adds up to 13 amino acids, both ends counted. The germline CDR1 and CDR2 sequences are MNHEY and SMNVEV (reference sequence). CDR3: CASPRDWGRRAVL.

This clonotype was picked up many times. The V call is TRBV5-1, the J call TRBJ2-7, with D perhaps TRBD1 (6 bases). Trimming stripped 5 bases from V and 5 bases from J, with 17 bases between. CDR3 length equals 14 residues. Germline V CDR1 and CDR2: SGHRS, YFSETQ. The CDR3 sequence is CASSLRGSHDEQYF. The CDR3 bases are TGCGCCAGCAGTCTTAGGGGGAGTCACGACGAGCAGTACTTC.

The chain couples TRBV5-1 to TRBJ1-1; D might be TRBD1 (5 bases). Germline values: CDR1 SGHRS, CDR2 YFSETQ. Trimming took 3 bases from V and 1 from J, leaving 10 bases between them. The CDR3 is 14 amino acids. The CDR3 loop is CASSSDSRNTEAFF. In nucleotides, the CDR3 is TGCGCCAGCAGCTCCGACAGTCGGAACACTGAAGCTTTCTTT. Full variable domain (remainder filled in from reference TRBV5-1 and TRBJ1-1): KAGVTQTPRYLIKTRGQQVTLSCSPISGHRSVSWYQQTPGQGLQFLFEYFSETQRNKGNFPGRFSGRQFSNSRSEMNVSTLELGDSALYLCASSSDSRNTEAFFGQGTRLTVV.

This clonotype was recorded at least ten times. The gene calls are TRBV6-1 and TRBJ2-1; 10 bases align to TRBD2. The length of the CDR3 is 14 residues. Germline V gene data show CDR1 as MNHNS and CDR2 as SASEGT. V was clipped by 6 bases and J by 4 bases; unmatched bases: 3. The CDR3 spells CASSRTSGYNEQFF. For the CDR3, the DNA is TGTGCCAGCAGCCGGACTAGCGGATACAATGAGCAGTTCTTC.

The rearrangement uses TRBV7-8 and TRBJ2-7; 7 positions match TRBD2. The trim removed 1 base at V and 0 bases at J, leaving 12 bases unmatched. Germline V gives CDR1 SGHVS, CDR2 FQNEAQ. The CDR3 contains 18 residues. The CDR3, as DNA: TGTGCCAGCAGCTTAGGCCACCCGGGGGGTTTCAGCTCCTACGAGCAGTACTTC. It is translated as CASSLGHPGGFSSYEQYF.

The CDR3 spells CASSFLDRAYGYTF. The CDR3 DNA follows: TGTGCCAGCAGCTTCTTAGACAGGGCGTATGGCTACACCTTC. The gene calls are TRBV7-2 and TRBJ1-2; 7 nucleotides match TRBD1. J gave up 5 bases and V 3 bases, and 6 bases lay outside the gene matches. In germline, CDR1 is SGHTA, CDR2 FQGNSA. This CDR3 has 14 amino acids.

Only a few counts were recorded for this clonotype. V gene TRBV9 combines with J gene TRBJ1-2; maybe TRBD1 (6 bases). This CDR3 contains 15 residues. Trimming removed 4 bases at V and 0 bases at J, with 13 bases between. Germline loops: CDR1 SGDLS, CDR2 YYNGEE. The chain's CDR3 is CASSPEGGANYGYTF. The CDR3 DNA is TGTGCCAGCAGCCCAGAAGGGGGAGCTAACTATGGCTACACCTTC. The whole variable domain, remainder taken from reference TRBV9 and TRBJ1-2, is DSGVTQTPKHLITATGQRVTLRCSPRSGDLSVYWYQQSLDQGLQFLIQYYNGEERAKGNILERFSAQQFPDLHSELNLSSLELGDSALYFCASSPEGGANYGYTFGSGTRLTVV.

The chain carries TRBV7-9 and TRBJ1-6, with a weak D call TRBD1 (6 bases). The germline V and J ends were trimmed by 5 bases and 6 bases, with 11 bases remaining between them. CDR3 length: 14 residues. The germline V gene has CDR1 SEHNR and CDR2 FQNEAQ (reference sequence). CDR3 loop: CASSRGRGNSPLHF. CDR3 nucleotides: TGTGCCAGCAGCCGCGGCAGGGGTAATTCACCCCTCCACTTT.

This chain joins TRBV20-1 and TRBJ2-7, with TRBD1 matching 8 bases. Germline V CDR1 and CDR2: DFQATT, SNEGSKA (reference sequence). V lost 1 base to trimming and J lost 3 bases; unmatched junction nucleotides: 8. The CDR3 has 15 amino acids. CDR3 sequence: CSARGDTGTGYEQYF. The DNA of the CDR3 is TGCAGTGCTAGAGGGGATACCGGGACAGGCTACGAGCAGTACTTC.

With respect to this clonotype: A read error may explain this, as a much larger clone is one base away. The chain couples TRBV4-1 to TRBJ1-2; D remains unclear. CDR3 length: 16 residues. Germline lookup yields CDR1 MGHRA and CDR2 YSYEKL. CDR3 amino acids: CASSPRTDPLNCGYTF. DNA of the CDR3: TGCGCCAGCAGCCCGAGAACGGATCCTCTTAACTGTGGCTACACCTTC.

In this sample, this clonotype turned up once. A clone one base away is much larger, so this may be a read error. The chain links TRBV14 to TRBJ1-2; no clear D. CDR1 SGHDN and CDR2 FVKESK come from the germline V gene. V dropped 1 base and J dropped 5 bases, with 11 bases sitting between them. This CDR3 spans 14 amino acids. The CDR3 is CASSQGRELYGYTF. CDR3 DNA sequence: TGTGCCAGCAGCCAAGGAAGGGAGCTATATGGCTACACCTTC. Combining the CDR3 with reference TRBV14 and TRBJ1-2 gives the whole variable domain EAGVTQFPSHSVIEKGQTVTLRCDPISGHDNLYWYRRVMGKEIKFLLHFVKESKQDESGMPNNRFLAERTGGTYSTLKVQPAELEDSGVYFCASSQGRELYGYTFGSGTRLTVV.

This clonotype showed up many times. This chain uses TRBV10-3 with TRBJ1-6; D unclear. The CDR3 runs to 14 residues. Germline lookup yields CDR1 ENHRY and CDR2 SYGVKD. V was clipped by 0 bases and J by 8 bases, with 8 bases between them. CDR3 sequence: CAISESTPDSPLHF. In DNA form, the CDR3 reads TGTGCCATCAGTGAGTCGACACCTGATTCACCCCTCCACTTT.

This clonotype was detected once. One base away lies a much larger clone, so this may be a sequencing read error. The chain combines TRBV7-2 with TRBJ1-2, with 7 bases matching TRBD1. The ends lost 3 bases at V and 5 bases at J; junction bases unmatched: 6. This CDR3 contains 14 residues. Per the germline V gene, CDR1 is SGHTA and CDR2 is FQGNSA. The chain's CDR3 is CASSFGQAWYGYTF. The CDR3 nucleotides are TGTGCCAGCAGCTTCGGACAGGCCTGGTATGGCTACACCTTC.

Comments on this clonotype: Since a much larger clone is just one base distant, this may be a read error. This rearrangement joins TRBV5-1 to TRBJ2-7, with D possibly being TRBD1 or TRBD2 (5 bases each). V lost 6 bases and J 1 base, leaving 14 bases between the germline ends. There are 14 residues in the CDR3. Germline lookup yields CDR1 SGHRS and CDR2 YFSETQ. CDR3 DNA sequence: TGCGCCAGCAACGGACTGAGGGGATCCTACGAGCAGTACTTC. Its translation is CASNGLRGSYEQYF.

Comment on this clonotype: Possible read error: a much larger clone is one base away. The chain carries TRBV5-1 and TRBJ1-2; D might be TRBD1 (5 bases). Germline assignment: CDR1 SGHRS and CDR2 YFSETQ. Deletions cut 4 bases from V and 5 bases from J, with 18 bases between. CDR3 length equals 15 residues. DNA for the CDR3: TGCGCCAGCAGCACCCGGGACGCAGAGGGTTATGGCTACACCTTC. This translates into CASSTRDAEGYGYTF.

This clonotype was picked up a small number of times. CDR3 in DNA: TGCGCCAGCAGCTTGGGGTCCGGGCAGGCCGGCGAGCAGTACTTC. This sequence encodes CASSLGSGQAGEQYF. The genes are TRBV5-1 and TRBJ2-7; no clear D gene. V lost 0 bases, J lost 6 bases, and 16 bases lay in between. This CDR3 spans 15 amino acids. Per the germline V gene, CDR1 is SGHRS and CDR2 is YFSETQ.

Details on this clonotype: A read error may produce the germline difference seen at one junction end. The chain links TRBV2 to TRBJ2-7; 13 bases match TRBD2. The CDR3 sequence is 13 residues long. Germline values: CDR1 SNHLY, CDR2 FYNNEI. The CDR3 coding sequence is TGTGCCGGCAGGACTAGCGGGAGTTACGAGCAGTACTTC. Amino acids: CAGRTSGSYEQYF.

The chain carries TRBV5-1 and TRBJ1-1; D not resolved. This CDR3 is built from 14 residues. V was cut by 4 bases and J by 7 bases, with 17 bases left in between. CDR1 and CDR2 from the germline V gene are SGHRS and YFSETQ. The CDR3 nucleotides read TGCGCCAGCAGCCCGGATTGGGGAGGAGGTGAAGCTTTCTTT. This gives the protein CASSPDWGGGEAFF.

In this sample, this clonotype turned up many times. The J gene is TRBJ2-7, the V gene TRBV11-2; D remains unclear. The germline V and J ends were trimmed by 5 bases and 1 base, with 18 bases remaining between them. Germline V CDR1 and CDR2: SGHAT, FQNNGV. This CDR3 is built from 16 residues. The CDR3 loop reads CASSPSQLGRSYEQYF. CDR3 coding DNA: TGTGCCAGCAGCCCCTCCCAGTTGGGTCGGTCCTACGAGCAGTACTTC. Full variable domain (rest looked up from reference TRBV11-2 and TRBJ2-7): EAGVAQSPRYKIIEKRQSVAFWCNPISGHATLYWYQQILGQGPKLLIQFQNNGVVDDSQLPKDRFSAERLKGVDSTLKIQPAKLEDSAVYLCASSPSQLGRSYEQYFGPGTRLTVT.

The chain recombines TRBV28 with TRBJ2-1, with D hard to call. The germline gives CDR1 MDHEN, CDR2 SYDVKM. V lost 5 bases to trimming and J lost 6 bases, with 11 bases between them. The CDR3 runs to 13 residues. CDR3 nucleotides: TGTGCCAGCAGTGAAGGACCGCGCAATGAGCAGTTCTTC. Translated: CASSEGPRNEQFF. Full variable domain (missing parts from reference TRBV28 and TRBJ2-1): DVKVTQSSRYLVKRTGEKVFLECVQDMDHENMFWYRQDPGLGLRLIYFSYDVKMKEKGDIPEGYSVSREKKERFSLILESASTNQTSMYLCASSEGPRNEQFFGPGTRLTVL.

The genes are TRBV12-3 or TRBV12-4 and TRBJ1-5; D call uncertain. The V and J ends lost 4 bases and 9 bases respectively, with 13 bases between them. The CDR3 sequence is 13 residues long. CDR3 sequence reads: CASSSAEARPQHF. In DNA, the CDR3 is TGTGCCAGCAGTTCCGCCGAAGCCCGGCCCCAGCATTTT.

The chain recombines TRBV12-3 or TRBV12-4 with TRBJ2-1; 7 bases line up with TRBD2. The CDR3 covers 14 residues. With 3 bases clipped from V and 9 bases from J, the junction kept 8 bases outside the gene matches. CDR3: CASSFSGGVTEQFF. The CDR3 DNA is TGTGCCAGCAGTTTTTCTGGGGGGGTTACTGAGCAGTTCTTC.

CDR3 in DNA: TGTGCCAGCAGCTCAACTAGCGGGGGGATCTACAATGAGCAGTTCTTC. It encodes CASSSTSGGIYNEQFF. The rearrangement uses TRBV7-6 and TRBJ2-1; 12 nucleotides match TRBD2. J gave up 3 bases and V 4 bases, and 4 bases lay outside the gene matches. The CDR3 has 16 residues. CDR1 and CDR2 (germline): SGHVS, FNYEAQ. Together with reference TRBV7-6 and TRBJ2-1, the CDR3 gives the full variable domain: GAGVSQSPRYKVTKRGQDVALRCDPISGHVSLYWYRQALGQGPEFLTYFNYEAQQDKSGLPNDRFSAERPEGSISTLTIQRTEQRDSAMYRCASSSTSGGIYNEQFFGPGTRLTVL.

The rearrangement links TRBV20-1 to TRBJ2-1, with no clear D. Germline V gene sequence: CDR1 DFQATT, CDR2 SNEGSKA (reference sequence). The CDR3 length is 14 residues. Trimming removed 5 bases at V and 4 bases at J, with 15 bases between. The DNA for the CDR3 is TGCAGTGCTCACTCCGAGACTTCATACAATGAGCAGTTCTTC. As protein: CSAHSETSYNEQFF.

This clonotype was seen a handful of times. A much larger clone is a single base away; this may be a read error. This chain links TRBV29-1 with TRBJ2-7; 11 positions agree with TRBD1. This CDR3 has 12 residues. V trimming: 6 bases; J trimming: 6 bases; junction bases outside the gene matches: 4. Germline CDR1 is SQVTM and CDR2 is ANQGSEA. CDR3 in amino acids: CSVRTGGCEQYF. Here the CDR3 DNA reads TGCAGCGTAAGGACAGGGGGCTGCGAGCAGTACTTC.

This clonotype was counted between two and nine times. This sequence joins TRBV7-9 and TRBJ1-3, with TRBD1 matching 10 bases. With 5 bases clipped from V and 4 bases from J, the junction kept 5 bases outside the gene matches. The CDR3 has 15 amino acids. Looked up from germline, CDR1 is SEHNR and CDR2 is FQNEAQ (reference sequence). CDR3 protein: CASSGGQGIGNTIYF. The DNA for the CDR3 is TGTGCCAGCAGCGGGGGACAGGGGATAGGAAACACCATATATTTT.